This is a list of T cell receptor beta chains from one sample in a study of vaccination and CD4 T cells after COVID-19. MiXCR was run by TCRdb on the PCR reads, yielding one entry per CDR3 protein. The sample lists 4,800 or so distinct CDR3 sequences, 40% occurring once. The antigens these receptors bind are not known. Sequenced input: CD4+ T cells from blood, cultured in vitro. The receptor source for this set is a human donor who had recovered from COVID-19. Both conserved end residues are part of each CDR3. Fields, in order: V gene, clone size, D gene, J gene, CDR3 protein, CDR3 DNA. A D gene is named only where the DNA matches it firmly. Rows give clone size only sometimes, using once, few, many, or a class for an expanded clone.

>TRBV2|.|.|TRBJ2-5
CASRRDQETQYF
TGTGCCAGCAGGAGGGACCAAGAGACCCAGTACTTC
>TRBV14|.|.|TRBJ2-7
CASSQEIGVARWEQYF
TGTGCCAGCAGCCAAGAAATCGGGGTCGCCCGCTGGGAGCAGTACTTC
>TRBV20-1|.|.|TRBJ1-1
CSYLKANTEAFF
TGCAGCTACCTTAAGGCGAACACTGAAGCTTTCTTT
>TRBV6-5|few|TRBD2|TRBJ2-5
CASSYTGGPSETQYF
TGTGCCAGCAGTTACACGGGAGGGCCTTCGGAGACCCAGTACTTC
>TRBV7-2|.|.|TRBJ2-2
CASSSFPRGAAGELFF
TGTGCCAGCAGCTCATTCCCTCGGGGGGCGGCCGGGGAGCTGTTTTTT
>TRBV20-1|few|.|TRBJ2-5
CSARVWADQETQYF
TGCAGTGCTAGAGTTTGGGCTGACCAAGAGACCCAGTACTTC
>TRBV7-6|few|.|TRBJ1-3
CASSWGGGRRSGNTIYF
TGTGCCAGCAGCTGGGGAGGGGGGCGACGCTCTGGAAACACCATATATTTT
>TRBV6-1|large|.|TRBJ2-2
CAAARRYTGTNTGELFF
TGTGCCGCCGCCCGCCGCTATACCGGGACCAACACCGGGGAGCTGTTTTTT
>TRBV7-9|.|TRBD1|TRBJ2-7
CASSLWDRGYEQYF
TGTGCCAGCAGCTTATGGGACAGGGGGTACGAGCAGTACTTC
>TRBV20-1|.|TRBD2|TRBJ2-1
CSAASSGGVPEQFF
TGCAGTGCAGCCTCTAGCGGGGGGGTTCCGGAGCAGTTCTTC
>TRBV12-3/TRBV12-4|.|TRBD1|TRBJ1-1
CASSSGTGRKGF
TGTGCCAGCAGTTCGGGGACAGGTCGGAAGGGGTTT
>TRBV6-5|few|.|TRBJ2-7
CASSYSGVGTYEQYF
TGTGCCAGCAGTTACTCAGGGGTGGGAACCTACGAGCAGTACTTC
>TRBV20-1|.|TRBD1|TRBJ2-5
CSARDRGRSKTQYF
TGCAGTGCTAGGGACAGGGGCCGATCGAAGACCCAGTACTTC
>TRBV6-1|.|.|TRBJ1-6
CASRLPGTPNSPLHF
TGTGCCAGCAGGCTCCCCGGGACCCCGAATTCACCCCTCCACTTT
>TRBV6-2/TRBV6-3|few|.|TRBJ2-3
CASRPAGTRRITDTQYF
TGTGCCAGCAGGCCAGCCGGGACCCGTCGTATCACAGATACGCAGTATTTT
>TRBV2|few|.|TRBJ2-3
CASSPGSSTDTQYF
TGTGCCAGCAGTCCCGGCAGCAGCACAGATACGCAGTATTTT
>TRBV20-1|medium-sized|.|TRBJ2-4
CSARDLRDLAKNIQYF
TGCAGTGCTAGAGATCTGAGAGACCTAGCCAAAAACATTCAGTACTTC
>TRBV19|.|TRBD2|TRBJ2-1
CASSTPGLAGYNEQFF
TGTGCCAGTAGTACCCCCGGACTAGCGGGGTACAATGAGCAGTTCTTC
>TRBV29-1|.|TRBD2|TRBJ2-3
CSATTSPYDTQYF
TGCAGCGCGACGACTAGCCCATACGATACGCAGTATTTT
>TRBV19|few|.|TRBJ1-2
CASSIQLDNYGYTF
TGTGCCAGTAGTATACAACTCGATAACTATGGCTACACCTTC
>TRBV12-3/TRBV12-4|.|.|TRBJ2-7
CASSLSSGLQTYEQYF
TGTGCCAGCAGTTTATCGTCGGGTCTTCAAACCTACGAGCAGTACTTC
>TRBV10-3|.|.|TRBJ1-1
CAISEAGTLGGGAFF
TGTGCCATCAGCGAAGCCGGGACATTGGGAGGGGGTGCTTTCTTT
>TRBV5-6|.|TRBD1|TRBJ1-5
CASSLTRGRWNQPQHF
TGTGCCAGCAGCTTGACCAGGGGGCGTTGGAATCAGCCCCAGCATTTT
>TRBV4-2|.|TRBD1|TRBJ2-3
CASSQAFPGQGLDTQYF
TGTGCCAGCAGCCAAGCATTCCCGGGACAGGGATTAGATACGCAGTATTTT
>TRBV15|.|.|TRBJ2-3
CATSRRRGADTDTQYF
TGTGCCACCAGCAGACGTAGGGGGGCAGATACAGATACGCAGTATTTT
>TRBV2|.|TRBD1|TRBJ1-1
CASSDVGTVAFF
TGTGCCAGCAGTGACGTTGGGACAGTAGCTTTCTTT
>TRBV5-4|.|TRBD1|TRBJ2-5
CASSLGTGGAETQYF
TGTGCCAGCAGCTTGGGGACAGGGGGCGCGGAGACCCAGTACTTC
>TRBV18|.|.|TRBJ1-2
CASSPRTENNYGYTF
TGTGCCAGCTCACCCAGGACAGAGAATAACTATGGCTACACCTTC
>TRBV6-1|.|.|TRBJ2-1
CASSERDGYNEQFF
TGTGCCAGCAGTGAAAGGGACGGTTACAATGAGCAGTTCTTC
>TRBV4-2|.|TRBD1|TRBJ1-6
CASSPGGTGGHSPLHF
TGTGCCAGCAGCCCCGGGGGAACAGGGGGCCATTCACCCCTCCACTTT
>TRBV7-8|.|.|TRBJ2-5
CASSFVGFTRQETQYF
TGTGCCAGCAGCTTCGTGGGGTTTACGCGACAAGAGACCCAGTACTTC
>TRBV5-6|.|.|TRBJ2-5
CASSPWDTLVTQYF
TGTGCCAGCAGCCCGTGGGACACCTTGGTGACCCAGTACTTC
>TRBV7-9|.|.|TRBJ2-5
CASSFDPARQETQYF
TGTGCCAGCAGCTTTGATCCGGCCCGCCAAGAGACCCAGTACTTC
>TRBV6-2/TRBV6-3|.|.|TRBJ2-5
CASSFSGFGTQYF
TGTGCCAGCAGTTTTTCCGGGTTCGGGACCCAGTACTTC
>TRBV20-1|.|.|TRBJ2-5
CSARGAPRQETQYF
TGCAGTGCTAGGGGGGCCCCGCGGCAAGAGACCCAGTACTTC
>TRBV2|few|.|TRBJ1-6
CASRPGTSSYNSPLHF
TGTGCCAGCAGACCCGGGACAAGCTCCTATAATTCACCCCTCCACTTT
>TRBV12-3/TRBV12-4|few|.|TRBJ2-3
CASSASGTGFGTQYF
TGTGCCAGCAGTGCCTCCGGGACCGGGTTTGGTACGCAGTATTTT
>TRBV12-5|once|.|TRBJ2-7
CASGLGSQRQYF
TGTGCTAGTGGTTTGGGCTCCCAGAGGCAGTACTTC
>TRBV7-9|.|.|TRBJ1-2
CASSQDGTYGYTF
TGTGCCAGCAGCCAAGACGGAACCTATGGCTACACCTTC
>TRBV20-1|.|TRBD2|TRBJ2-3
CSASPGGPADTQYF
TGCAGTGCTAGCCCGGGGGGTCCGGCAGATACGCAGTATTTT
>TRBV2|medium-sized|.|TRBJ2-5
CASNRGVAPAAQYF
TGTGCCAGCAACCGAGGGGTAGCCCCCGCGGCCCAGTACTTC
>TRBV20-1|few|TRBD1|TRBJ1-3
CSARTGTSGNTIYF
TGCAGTGCCAGGACAGGTACCTCTGGAAACACCATATATTTT
>TRBV5-4|medium-sized|.|TRBJ2-7
CASSLLGISYEQYF
TGTGCCAGCAGCTTGTTAGGGATCTCCTACGAGCAGTACTTC
>TRBV11-3|.|TRBD1|TRBJ2-7
CASSPDRARTYEQYF
TGTGCCAGCAGCCCGGACAGGGCCCGAACCTACGAGCAGTACTTC
>TRBV20-1|.|.|TRBJ1-1
CSASVGANTEAFF
TGCAGTGCTAGTGTGGGGGCGAACACTGAAGCTTTCTTT